What follows is one TCR beta chain and its context. Antigen unknown. The CDR3 runs to 17 residues. Trimming at V came to 1 base and at J to 4 bases, leaving 10 bases not matched to a gene. The V gene's germline CDR1 is LNHNV and CDR2 YYDKDF (reference sequence). This sample was taken from a study of shared clonotypes between healthy human individuals. General study findings and limits: The researchers took only blood, and tissue repertoires probably look different. Clonotype sharing across donors was expected to vary with sequencing depth.

Cells designated naive CD8 were CD45RO-negative and were positively selected for CCR7, with terminally differentiated effector memory CD45RA+ cells excluded. Healthy and HIV-negative, the adult donors had no recent acute infections or vaccinations. In the authors' methods: Junction-only immunoSEQ data arrived without quality scores, meaning filtering differed. Some clones are missing from TCRdb's copy, which holds only in-frame ones; the method was immunoSEQ multiplex PCR. V, J and clone size are taken as reported in that table, and D and trimming were inferred from the DNA itself. The repertoire includes under 2,000,000 clones, roughly 95% of them detected once, and under 1.5% sits in the top ten.

The sample taken for sequencing was naive CD8+ T cells sorted from blood. This TCR was sampled from a man between 18 and 29 years old in good health. The rearrangement uses TRBV15 and TRBJ2-1; 7 bases map to TRBD2. In DNA, the CDR3 is TGTGCCACCAGCAGAGGGCTGGGGGAGGGCCTGTACAATGAGCAGTTCTTC. Protein: CATSRGLGEGLYNEQFF.